This T cell receptor (beta chain) was observed in a study of blood T cell repertoires in COVID-19 (dated by TCRdb to 2018 to 2020). Study-wide context: Samples from collaborators originated in the United States, Italy and Spain and spanned both the acute and convalescent phases of COVID-19. The repertoires were released in a freely available public database intended as a resource for research on the immune response to SARS-CoV-2. HLA class I and class II types, where available, came from metadata supplied by the sample provider rather than from assay-based typing. The prospective study material was composed of cDNA or gDNA derived from T cells, B-cell-depleted T cells, or PBMCs. Deeply sampled blood TCRbeta repertoires from subjects exposed to, actively infected with, or recovered from COVID-19 were included in the dataset. A de-identified subject ID, COVID-19 status, age in years and sex were almost always included in the sample metadata. Samples were obtained from the ongoing ImmuneRACE study (first 160 participants) and from 950 to 1,500 subjects provided by 6 global collaborators. Study-wide findings and limitations: How much clinical and demographic metadata was included differed by source and by participant, and the metadata was provided uncurated.

For CDR1 and CDR2, the germline V gene lists MNHEY and SVGAGI. The CDR3 measures 14 amino acids from cysteine to phenylalanine. Only the CDR3 DNA stays, 42 bases, in frame from base 1. V and J are truncated by 0 bases and 7 bases respectively, leaving an intervening sequence of 10 bases. TCRbeta CDR3 regions were amplified from genomic DNA by means of the immunoSEQ Assay, a bias-controlled multiplex PCR. Turning to the authors' computational methods: Within the assay, amplification of reference gene primers was used to estimate how many nucleated cells each sample contained. To quantify the absolute abundance of each unique TCRbeta CDR3 rearrangement, sequence reads were collapsed and filtered. For each sample, productive Simpson clonality was calculated as the square root of Simpson's diversity index across productive rearrangements. The clones in this table, taken by TCRdb from immuneACCESS, are in-frame only. Not every clone is retained; where verified, under half of the shortfall comes from an unresolved V gene, and the cause of the rest is unknown. For V, J and clone size, that table is used; D and trimming come from the DNA. The sample has 270,000 or so clones on record, 89% of them singletons. The ten largest clonotypes hold 0.85% to 0.95% of the sample.

Samples from volunteer blood donors who had recovered from COVID-19 were contributed by a second Seattle source. Whole blood was collected in K2EDTA tubes by collaborating institutions according to the institutions' own protocols. For TCRbeta analysis, collaborators shipped samples in one of three forms: frozen whole blood, isolated PBMCs, or DNA extracted from either of those sample types. About this clone itself: Its antigen is not yet known. The input lacks base qualities; no much larger clone sits a single base away.

Material for sequencing was peripheral blood. This sequence was found in a woman aged 40 to 49 who had recovered from COVID-19. This chain is built from TRBV6-5 and TRBJ2-1, and perhaps TRBD2 as D gene, on 6 matching bases. CDR3 region: CASSYSQGGNEQFF. In nucleotides, the sequence is TGTGCCAGCAGTTACTCCCAGGGAGGAAATGAGCAGTTCTTC.